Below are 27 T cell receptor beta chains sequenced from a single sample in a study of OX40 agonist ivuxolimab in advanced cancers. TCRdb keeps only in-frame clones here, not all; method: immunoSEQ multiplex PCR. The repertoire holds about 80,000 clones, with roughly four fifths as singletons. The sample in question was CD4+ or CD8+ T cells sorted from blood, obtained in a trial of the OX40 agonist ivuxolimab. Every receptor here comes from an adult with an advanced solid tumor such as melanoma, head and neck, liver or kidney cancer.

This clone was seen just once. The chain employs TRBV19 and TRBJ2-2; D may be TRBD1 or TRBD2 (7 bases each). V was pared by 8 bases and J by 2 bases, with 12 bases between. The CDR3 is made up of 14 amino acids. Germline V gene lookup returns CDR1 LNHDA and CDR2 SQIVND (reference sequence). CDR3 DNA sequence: TGTGCCAGTCTCAGGGGGGGTAACACCGGGGAGCTGTTTTTT. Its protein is CASLRGGNTGELFF.

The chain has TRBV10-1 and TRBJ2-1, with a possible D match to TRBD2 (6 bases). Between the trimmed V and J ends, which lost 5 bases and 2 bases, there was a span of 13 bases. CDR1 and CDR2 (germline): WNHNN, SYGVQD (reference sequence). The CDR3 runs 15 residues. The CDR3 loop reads CASSRGGEAYNEQFF. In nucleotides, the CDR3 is TGCGCCAGCAGTAGAGGTGGGGAGGCCTACAATGAGCAGTTCTTC.

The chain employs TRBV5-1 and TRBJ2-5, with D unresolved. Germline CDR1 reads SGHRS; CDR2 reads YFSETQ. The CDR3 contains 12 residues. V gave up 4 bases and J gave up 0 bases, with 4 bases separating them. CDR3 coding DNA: TGCGCCAGCAGCCCGAACCAAGAGACCCAGTACTTC. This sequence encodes CASSPNQETQYF. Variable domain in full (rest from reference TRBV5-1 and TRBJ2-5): KAGVTQTPRYLIKTRGQQVTLSCSPISGHRSVSWYQQTPGQGLQFLFEYFSETQRNKGNFPGRFSGRQFSNSRSEMNVSTLELGDSALYLCASSPNQETQYFGPGTRLLVL.

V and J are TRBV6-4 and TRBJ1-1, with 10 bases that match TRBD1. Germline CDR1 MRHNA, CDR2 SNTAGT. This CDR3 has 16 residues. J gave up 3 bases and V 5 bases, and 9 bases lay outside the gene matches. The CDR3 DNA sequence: TGTGCCAGCAGTCTCACGCCGGGACAGGGGTACACTGAAGCTTTCTTT. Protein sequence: CASSLTPGQGYTEAFF.

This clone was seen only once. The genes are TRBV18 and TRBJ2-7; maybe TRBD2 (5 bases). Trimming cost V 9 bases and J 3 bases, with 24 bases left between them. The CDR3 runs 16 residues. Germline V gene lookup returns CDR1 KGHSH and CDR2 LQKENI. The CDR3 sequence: CARPHVTEGWDYEQYF. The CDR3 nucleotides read TGTGCCAGACCCCATGTCACAGAGGGATGGGACTACGAGCAGTACTTC. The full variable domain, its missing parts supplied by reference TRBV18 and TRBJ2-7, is NAGVMQNPRHLVRRRGQEARLRCSPMKGHSHVYWYRQLPEEGLKFMVYLQKENIIDESGMPKERFSAEFPKEGPSILRIQQVVRGDSAAYFCARPHVTEGWDYEQYFGPGTRLTVT.

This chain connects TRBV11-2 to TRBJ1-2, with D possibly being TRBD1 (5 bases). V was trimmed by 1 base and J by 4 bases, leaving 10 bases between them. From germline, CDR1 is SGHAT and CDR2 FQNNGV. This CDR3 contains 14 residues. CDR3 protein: CASSLAQGGYGYTF. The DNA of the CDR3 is TGTGCCAGCAGCTTAGCGCAGGGAGGCTATGGCTACACCTTC.

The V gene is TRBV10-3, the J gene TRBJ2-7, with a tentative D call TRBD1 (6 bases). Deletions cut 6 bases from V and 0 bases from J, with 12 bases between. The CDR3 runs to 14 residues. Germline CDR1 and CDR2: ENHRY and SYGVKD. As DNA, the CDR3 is TGTGCCATCAGGGAAGTAGGGGGCTCCTACGAGCAGTACTTC. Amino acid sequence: CAIREVGGSYEQYF.

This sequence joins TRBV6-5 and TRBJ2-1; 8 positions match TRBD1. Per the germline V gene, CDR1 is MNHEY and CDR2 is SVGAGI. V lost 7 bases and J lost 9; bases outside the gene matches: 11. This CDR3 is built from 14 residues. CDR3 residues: CASTPDRDVSEQFF. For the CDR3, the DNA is TGTGCCAGCACTCCGGACAGGGATGTGAGTGAGCAGTTCTTC.

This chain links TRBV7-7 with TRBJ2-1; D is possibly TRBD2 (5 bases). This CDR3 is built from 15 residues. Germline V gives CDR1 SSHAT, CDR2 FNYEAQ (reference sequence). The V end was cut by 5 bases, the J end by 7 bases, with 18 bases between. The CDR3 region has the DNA TGTGCCAGCAGCCGAGGGAGCAACCCGGGGAATGAGCAGTTCTTC. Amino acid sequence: CASSRGSNPGNEQFF.

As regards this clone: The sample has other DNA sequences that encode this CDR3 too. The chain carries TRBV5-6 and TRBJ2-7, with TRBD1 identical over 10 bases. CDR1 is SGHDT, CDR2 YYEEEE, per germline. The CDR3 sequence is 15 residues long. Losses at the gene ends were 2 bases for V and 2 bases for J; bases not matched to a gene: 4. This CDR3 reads CASSFLTGGPYEQYF. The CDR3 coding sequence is TGTGCCAGCAGCTTCCTGACAGGGGGCCCCTACGAGCAGTACTTC.

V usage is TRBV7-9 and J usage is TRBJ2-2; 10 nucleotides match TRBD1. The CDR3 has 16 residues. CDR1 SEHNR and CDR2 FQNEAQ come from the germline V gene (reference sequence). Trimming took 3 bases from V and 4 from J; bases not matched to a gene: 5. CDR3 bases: TGTGCCAGCAGCTTTTTGGACAGGGGGGGCACCGGGGAGCTGTTTTTT. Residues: CASSFLDRGGTGELFF.

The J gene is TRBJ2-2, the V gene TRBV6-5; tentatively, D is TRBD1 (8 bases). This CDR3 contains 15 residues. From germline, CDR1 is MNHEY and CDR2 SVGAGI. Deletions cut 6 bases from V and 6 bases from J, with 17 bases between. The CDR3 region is CASRRGQGGSGELFF. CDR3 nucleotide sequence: TGTGCCAGCAGACGCGGACAGGGAGGGTCCGGGGAGCTGTTTTTT.

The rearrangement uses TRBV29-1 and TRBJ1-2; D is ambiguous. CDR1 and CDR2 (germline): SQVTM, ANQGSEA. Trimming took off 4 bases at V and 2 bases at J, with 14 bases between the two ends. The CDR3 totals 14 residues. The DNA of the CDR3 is TGCAGCGTTGTGGAGGCAGGCGAAAACTATGGCTACACCTTC. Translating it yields CSVVEAGENYGYTF.

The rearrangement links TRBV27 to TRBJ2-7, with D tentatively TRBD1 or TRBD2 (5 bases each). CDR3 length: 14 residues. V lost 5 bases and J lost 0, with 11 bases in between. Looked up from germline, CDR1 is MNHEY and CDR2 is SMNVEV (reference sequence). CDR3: CASSTRDHSYEQYF. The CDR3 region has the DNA TGTGCCAGCAGTACCCGGGACCACTCCTACGAGCAGTACTTC.

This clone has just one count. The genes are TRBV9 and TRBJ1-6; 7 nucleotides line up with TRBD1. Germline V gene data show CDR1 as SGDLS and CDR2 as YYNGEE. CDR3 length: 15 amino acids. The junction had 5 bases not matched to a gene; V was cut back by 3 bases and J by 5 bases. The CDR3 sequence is CASSGGTANNSPLHF. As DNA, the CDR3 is TGTGCCAGCAGCGGCGGGACAGCGAATAATTCACCCCTCCACTTT.

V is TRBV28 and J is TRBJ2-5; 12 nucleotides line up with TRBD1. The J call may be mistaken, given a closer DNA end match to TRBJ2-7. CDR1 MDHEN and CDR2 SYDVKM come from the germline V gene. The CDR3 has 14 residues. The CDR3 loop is CASRPGTGGHEQYF. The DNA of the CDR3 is TGTGCCAGCAGGCCCGGGACAGGGGGCCACGAGCAGTACTTC.

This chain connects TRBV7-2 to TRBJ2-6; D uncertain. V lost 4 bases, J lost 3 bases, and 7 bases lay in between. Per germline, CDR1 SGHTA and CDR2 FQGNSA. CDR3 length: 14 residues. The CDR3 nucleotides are TGTGCCAGCAGCTCCCCCTTTGGGGCCAACGTCCTGACTTTC. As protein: CASSSPFGANVLTF.

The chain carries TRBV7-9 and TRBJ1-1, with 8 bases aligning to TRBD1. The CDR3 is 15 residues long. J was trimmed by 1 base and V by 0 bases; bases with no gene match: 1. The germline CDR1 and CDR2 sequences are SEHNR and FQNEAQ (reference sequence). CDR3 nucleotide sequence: TGTGCCAGCAGCTTAGCGGGGACAGGGAACACTGAAGCTTTCTTT. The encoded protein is CASSLAGTGNTEAFF.

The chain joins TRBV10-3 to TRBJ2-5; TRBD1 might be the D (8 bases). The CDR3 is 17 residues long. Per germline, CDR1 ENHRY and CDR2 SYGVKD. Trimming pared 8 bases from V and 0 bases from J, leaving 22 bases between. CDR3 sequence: CAIRGRAGQENQETQYF. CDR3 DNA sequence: TGTGCCATCCGGGGGAGGGCGGGACAGGAAAACCAAGAGACCCAGTACTTC.

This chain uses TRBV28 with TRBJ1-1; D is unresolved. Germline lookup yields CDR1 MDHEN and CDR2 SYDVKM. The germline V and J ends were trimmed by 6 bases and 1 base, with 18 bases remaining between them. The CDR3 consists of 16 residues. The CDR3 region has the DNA TGTGCCAGCAGCCCCGGAACCGACACTGAGAACACTGAAGCTTTCTTT. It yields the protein CASSPGTDTENTEAFF. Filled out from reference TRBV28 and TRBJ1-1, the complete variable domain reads DVKVTQSSRYLVKRTGEKVFLECVQDMDHENMFWYRQDPGLGLRLIYFSYDVKMKEKGDIPEGYSVSREKKERFSLILESASTNQTSMYLCASSPGTDTENTEAFFGQGTRLTVV.

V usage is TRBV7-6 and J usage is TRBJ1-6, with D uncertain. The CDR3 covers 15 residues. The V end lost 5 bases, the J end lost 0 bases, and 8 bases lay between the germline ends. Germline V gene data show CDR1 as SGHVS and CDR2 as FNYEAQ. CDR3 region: CASSLNPSYNSPLHF. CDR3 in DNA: TGTGCCAGCAGCCTAAACCCCTCCTATAATTCACCCCTCCACTTT. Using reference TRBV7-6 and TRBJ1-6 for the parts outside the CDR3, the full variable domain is GAGVSQSPRYKVTKRGQDVALRCDPISGHVSLYWYRQALGQGPEFLTYFNYEAQQDKSGLPNDRFSAERPEGSISTLTIQRTEQRDSAMYRCASSLNPSYNSPLHFGNGTRLTVT.

CDR3 bases: TGCGCCAGCAGCTTGGTTCCTTCCTACGAGCAGTACTTC. Amino acid sequence: CASSLVPSYEQYF. This chain connects TRBV5-1 to TRBJ2-7; D unclear. This CDR3 spans 13 amino acids. V dropped 0 bases and J dropped 1 base, with 5 bases sitting between them. Germline lookup yields CDR1 SGHRS and CDR2 YFSETQ.

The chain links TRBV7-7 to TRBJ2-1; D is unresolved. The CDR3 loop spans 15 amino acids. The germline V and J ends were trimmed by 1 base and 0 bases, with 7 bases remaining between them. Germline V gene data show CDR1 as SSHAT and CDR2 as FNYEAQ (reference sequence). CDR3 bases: TGTGCCAGCAGCTTAGGGTCCAGCTCCTACAATGAGCAGTTCTTC. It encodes CASSLGSSSYNEQFF.

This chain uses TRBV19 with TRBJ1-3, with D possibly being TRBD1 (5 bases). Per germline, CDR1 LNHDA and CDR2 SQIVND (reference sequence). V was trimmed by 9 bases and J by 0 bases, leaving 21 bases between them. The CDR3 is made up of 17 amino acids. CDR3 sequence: CASGLWGKTYSGNTIYF. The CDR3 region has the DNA TGTGCCAGCGGTTTATGGGGGAAGACTTACTCTGGAAACACCATATATTTT.

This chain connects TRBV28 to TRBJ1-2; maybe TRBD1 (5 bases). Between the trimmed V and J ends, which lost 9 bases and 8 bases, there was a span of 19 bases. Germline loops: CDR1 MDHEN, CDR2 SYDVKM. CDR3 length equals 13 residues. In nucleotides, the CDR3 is TGTGCCAGTTCCCCGGGGGGGTTTACAGGCTACACCTTC. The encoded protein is CASSPGGFTGYTF.

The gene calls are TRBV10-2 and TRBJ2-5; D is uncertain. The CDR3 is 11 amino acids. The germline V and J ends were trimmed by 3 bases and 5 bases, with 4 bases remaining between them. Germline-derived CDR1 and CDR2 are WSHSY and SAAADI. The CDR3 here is CASSEWETQYF. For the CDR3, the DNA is TGCGCCAGCAGTGAATGGGAGACCCAGTACTTC.

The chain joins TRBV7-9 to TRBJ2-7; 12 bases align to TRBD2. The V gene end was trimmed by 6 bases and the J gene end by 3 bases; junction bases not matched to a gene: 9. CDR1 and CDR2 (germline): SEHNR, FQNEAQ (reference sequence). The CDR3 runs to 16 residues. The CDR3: CASRLGLAGILYEQYF. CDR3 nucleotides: TGTGCCAGCAGGCTCGGACTAGCGGGAATACTCTACGAGCAGTACTTC.